This passage covers 30 T cell receptor beta chains from one sample sequenced in a study of cytomegalovirus exposure and HLA in healthy donors. PCR employed 60 Vbeta and 13 Jbeta primers. Some clones are missing from TCRdb's copy, which holds only in-frame ones; the method was immunoSEQ multiplex PCR. The table lists 150,000 or so clones, roughly 85% of them singletons. The source material was PBMCs. Receptors were obtained from a man between 18 and 29 years old in good health and CMV-seropositive.

The genes are TRBV5-1 and TRBJ2-7, with 7 bases aligning to TRBD1. V lost 0 bases, J lost 4 bases, and 10 bases stayed unmatched. Germline CDR1 SGHRS, CDR2 YFSETQ. The CDR3 sequence is 16 residues long. CDR3 loop: CASSLVPQGNGYEQYF. CDR3 DNA: TGCGCCAGCAGCTTGGTCCCACAGGGGAATGGGTACGAGCAGTACTTC.

The table lists this clone with a count of one. The CDR3 spells CASSEWDRGQEKLFF. The CDR3 DNA reads as TGTGCCAGCAGTGAATGGGACAGGGGCCAGGAAAAACTGTTTTTT. This sequence joins TRBV2 and TRBJ1-4, with 10 positions matching TRBD1. Germline CDR1 reads SNHLY; CDR2 reads FYNNEI. This CDR3 comprises 15 residues. V shed 2 bases and J 8 bases; nucleotides not matched to a gene: 5.

The chain combines TRBV5-5 with TRBJ2-1; TRBD1 matches 10 bases. Germline CDR1 SGHKS, CDR2 YYEKEE (reference sequence). This CDR3 has 15 residues. V lost 4 bases, J lost 2 bases, and 3 bases stayed unmatched. The CDR3 sequence: CASSDGQGAYNEQFF. The CDR3, as DNA: TGTGCCAGCAGCGACGGACAGGGGGCCTACAATGAGCAGTTCTTC. The full variable domain, completed using reference TRBV5-5 and TRBJ2-1, is DAGVTQSPTHLIKTRGQQVTLRCSPISGHKSVSWYQQVLGQGPQFIFQYYEKEERGRGNFPDRFSARQFPNYSSELNVNALLLGDSALYLCASSDGQGAYNEQFFGPGTRLTVL.

V usage is TRBV5-1 and J usage is TRBJ2-5; 7 bases map to TRBD1. The last part of the DNA fits TRBJ2-7 better; the J call may be wrong. The germline V gene encodes CDR1 SGHRS and CDR2 YFSETQ. The CDR3 sequence is 14 residues long. Here the CDR3 DNA reads TGCGCCAGCAGCTCGTCGGGACAGTCTTACGAGCAGTACTTC. This sequence encodes CASSSSGQSYEQYF.

This rearrangement joins TRBV11-3 to TRBJ2-7; TRBD2 matches at 14 bases. V dropped 4 bases and J dropped 6; count of bases not matched to a gene: 14. Germline CDR1 SGHNT, CDR2 YENEEA. The CDR3 length is 18 residues. Here the CDR3 DNA reads TGTGCCAGCAGCTCCCCGGGACTAGCGGGAGAGGAGCGGGGCGAGCAGTACTTC. Translating gives CASSSPGLAGEERGEQYF.

The chain couples TRBV14 to TRBJ2-7; 7 bases map to TRBD1. From germline, CDR1 is SGHDN and CDR2 FVKESK. The V and J ends lost 4 bases and 0 bases, in that order; junction bases with no gene match: 3. This CDR3 spans 14 amino acids. The CDR3 DNA follows: TGTGCCAGCAGCCCGTGGGACAGCTCCTACGAGCAGTACTTC. It translates to CASSPWDSSYEQYF.

This chain joins TRBV5-1 and TRBJ2-3; TRBD2 aligns across 8 bases. The germline gives CDR1 SGHRS, CDR2 YFSETQ. V lost 2 bases, J lost 6 bases, and 8 bases stayed unmatched. The CDR3 loop spans 15 amino acids. The CDR3 bases are TGCGCCAGCAGCTTAAACGGGGGGGGTGGGGATACGCAGTATTTT. The encoded protein is CASSLNGGGGDTQYF.

This clone was counted a single time. The chain combines TRBV7-2 with TRBJ2-7; D is perhaps TRBD2 (5 bases). The CDR3 length is 14 residues. CDR1 SGHTA and CDR2 FQGNSA come from the germline V gene. The ends were cut back, 0 bases at V and 3 bases at J, with 9 bases in the middle. CDR3 protein: CASSLAFRDYEQYF. Written as DNA, the CDR3 is TGTGCCAGCAGCTTAGCGTTTCGGGACTACGAGCAGTACTTC. Complete variable domain (other parts from reference TRBV7-2 and TRBJ2-7): GAGVSQSPSNKVTEKGKDVELRCDPISGHTALYWYRQSLGQGLEFLIYFQGNSAPDKSGLPSDRFSAERTGGSVSTLTIQRTQQEDSAVYLCASSLAFRDYEQYFGPGTRLTVT.

The rearrangement joins TRBV18 to TRBJ1-4; TRBD1 agrees at 8 bases. The CDR3 covers 14 residues. V lost 3 bases and J lost 3; bases outside the gene matches: 0. Per germline, CDR1 KGHSH and CDR2 LQKENI. CDR3 DNA sequence: TGTGCCAGCTCACCCAGGGGGCCTAATGAAAAACTGTTTTTT. Its translation is CASSPRGPNEKLFF.

The table lists this clone with a count of one. The chain joins TRBV2 to TRBJ1-1, with TRBD1 matching over 9 bases. CDR3 length equals 13 residues. The trim removed 6 bases at V and 11 bases at J, leaving 10 bases unmatched. Germline V gene sequence: CDR1 SNHLY, CDR2 FYNNEI. The CDR3 DNA reads as TGTGCCAGCAGCGCAAACAGGGGGCAGTCTGCTTTCTTT. Its translation: CASSANRGQSAFF. Full variable domain (remainder filled in from reference TRBV2 and TRBJ1-1): EPEVTQTPSHQVTQMGQEVILRCVPISNHLYFYWYRQILGQKVEFLVSFYNNEISEKSEIFDDQFSVERPDGSNFTLKIRSTKLEDSAMYFCASSANRGQSAFFGQGTRLTVV.

CDR3 DNA: TGTGCCAGCAGTTTATCGGGGGACTATGGCTACACCTTC. Residues: CASSLSGDYGYTF. The J gene is TRBJ1-2, the V gene TRBV28; possible D gene TRBD1, 5 bases. The CDR3 runs 13 residues. Trimming left V 1 base short and J 3 bases short, with 6 bases between. The germline gives CDR1 MDHEN, CDR2 SYDVKM.

The chain employs TRBV6-5 and TRBJ1-2; possible D gene TRBD1, 5 bases. Trimming took off 5 bases at V and 4 bases at J, with 5 bases between the two ends. This CDR3 contains 11 residues. CDR1 MNHEY and CDR2 SVGAGI come from the germline V gene. The CDR3 spells CASSDSYGYTF. CDR3 coding DNA: TGTGCCAGCAGTGACAGCTATGGCTACACCTTC.

This clone came up once. The rearrangement joins TRBV2 to TRBJ2-1; possibly TRBD2 for D (6 bases). The CDR3 contains 15 residues. The germline V gene has CDR1 SNHLY and CDR2 FYNNEI. Trimming cost V 7 bases and J 4 bases, with 17 bases left between them. Here the CDR3 DNA reads TGTGCCAGCATTCCGACTAGTCGGGCATACAATGAGCAGTTCTTC. This encodes CASIPTSRAYNEQFF.

CDR3 sequence: CASSQREGNTIYF. The CDR3 DNA follows: TGTGCCAGCAGTCAGAGGGAGGGAAACACCATATATTTT. J is TRBJ1-3 and V is TRBV28; D not resolved. The germline V gene encodes CDR1 MDHEN and CDR2 SYDVKM. With 5 bases removed from V and 4 bases from J, the gap between germline ends came to 9 bases. The CDR3 extends over 13 amino acids.

This chain uses TRBV6-6 with TRBJ1-1, with D perhaps matching TRBD1 (5 bases). The CDR3 length is 13 residues. From germline, CDR1 is MNHNY and CDR2 SVGAGI (reference sequence). Trimming left V 5 bases short and J 1 base short, with 8 bases between. The CDR3 is CASSPTANTEAFF. CDR3 coding DNA: TGTGCCAGCAGTCCGACAGCGAACACTGAAGCTTTCTTT.

V is TRBV19 and J is TRBJ2-3; tentative D call: TRBD2 (7 bases). The ends were cut back, 5 bases at V and 0 bases at J, with 27 bases in the middle. Germline loops: CDR1 LNHDA, CDR2 SQIVND (reference sequence). This CDR3 spans 20 amino acids. The CDR3 nucleotides read TGTGCCAGTAGTCTCAGACTAGTGGGGGGGCTCGGTTTAAGCACAGATACGCAGTATTTT. This encodes CASSLRLVGGLGLSTDTQYF. The complete variable domain, with remaining parts taken from reference TRBV19 and TRBJ2-3, reads DGGITQSPKYLFRKEGQNVTLSCEQNLNHDAMYWYRQDPGQGLRLIYYSQIVNDFQKGDIAEGYSVSREKKESFPLTVTSAQKNPTAFYLCASSLRLVGGLGLSTDTQYFGPGTRLTVL.

J is TRBJ2-7 and V is TRBV20-1, with TRBD1 identical over 7 bases. This CDR3 is built from 11 residues. Looked up from germline, CDR1 is DFQATT and CDR2 is SNEGSKA (reference sequence). CDR3 protein: CSGTVFYEQYF. The CDR3 DNA follows: TGCAGCGGGACAGTCTTCTACGAGCAGTACTTC.

The chain links TRBV27 to TRBJ2-5; 9 nucleotides match TRBD1. V lost 7 bases to trimming and J lost 1 base; unmatched junction nucleotides: 7. Germline V lookup: CDR1 MNHEY, CDR2 SMNVEV (reference sequence). The length of the CDR3 is 15 residues. CDR3 in amino acids: CASKGTGRAQETQYF. In nucleotides, the CDR3 is TGTGCCAGCAAGGGGACAGGGAGAGCCCAAGAGACCCAGTACTTC.

In DNA, the CDR3 is TGTGCCAGCAGCGAGTTACGGGGGGCCAAAAACATTCAGTACTTC. Residues: CASSELRGAKNIQYF. The J gene is TRBJ2-4, the V gene TRBV7-2; D possibly corresponds to TRBD2 (6 bases). The CDR3 spans 15 residues. CDR1 and CDR2 from the germline V gene are SGHTA and FQGNSA. V gave up 5 bases and J gave up 1 base, with 12 bases separating them.

The genes are TRBV7-9 and TRBJ1-1, with 7 nucleotides matching TRBD1. The germline gives CDR1 SEHNR, CDR2 FQNEAQ (reference sequence). This CDR3 contains 16 residues. J was trimmed by 0 bases and V by 2 bases; bases with no gene match: 6. CDR3 residues: CASSLLAGGMNTEAFF. The CDR3 region has the DNA TGTGCCAGCAGCTTACTGGCAGGGGGGATGAACACTGAAGCTTTCTTT.

This chain links TRBV6-1 with TRBJ2-7; D unclear. Germline CDR1 MNHNS, CDR2 SASEGT. There are 13 residues in the CDR3. V dropped 6 bases and J dropped 3 bases, with 12 bases sitting between them. Here the CDR3 reads CASRVVTGYEQYF. Here the CDR3 DNA reads TGTGCCAGCAGGGTGGTCACCGGCTACGAGCAGTACTTC.

The chain recombines TRBV4-3 with TRBJ1-3; the D is unclear. Trimming stripped 1 base from V and 3 bases from J, with 7 bases between. CDR1 and CDR2 (germline): LGHNA, YSLEER. This CDR3 region has 14 residues. CDR3 sequence: CASSQVESGNTIYF. The CDR3 DNA follows: TGCGCCAGCAGCCAAGTAGAAAGTGGAAACACCATATATTTT.

This chain connects TRBV29-1 to TRBJ2-7; 7 bases align to TRBD2. Germline CDR1 is SQVTM and CDR2 is ANQGSEA. The V segment lost 5 bases and the J segment 7 bases; nucleotides outside the gene matches: 5. The CDR3 spans 11 residues. The CDR3 protein is CSVPIGGEQYF. Written as DNA, the CDR3 is TGCAGCGTTCCTATCGGGGGGGAGCAGTACTTC.

The chain couples TRBV29-1 to TRBJ1-2, with D maybe TRBD1 (6 bases). V lost 4 bases and J 5 bases, leaving 14 bases between the germline ends. The CDR3 totals 13 residues. The germline gives CDR1 SQVTM, CDR2 ANQGSEA. The CDR3 reads CSVVPPGHYGYTF. The CDR3 nucleotides are TGCAGCGTTGTACCCCCGGGACATTATGGCTACACCTTC.

This clone was seen a handful of times. The chain employs TRBV6-5 and TRBJ1-1; D possibly corresponds to TRBD1 (6 bases). The V gene lost 6 bases and the J gene lost 1 base, with 12 bases spanning the gap. The CDR3 runs 14 residues. Germline CDR1 and CDR2: MNHEY and SVGAGI. Written as DNA, the CDR3 is TGTGCCAGCAGCACACAGGGCCCGAACACTGAAGCTTTCTTT. It encodes CASSTQGPNTEAFF.

The rearrangement joins TRBV5-4 to TRBJ2-2; D not certain. This CDR3 contains 13 residues. The germline V and J ends were trimmed by 2 bases and 6 bases, with 8 bases remaining between them. Looked up from germline, CDR1 is SGHNT and CDR2 is YYREEE (reference sequence). CDR3: CASSLVRSGELFF. CDR3 nucleotide sequence: TGTGCCAGCAGCTTAGTGAGGTCCGGGGAGCTGTTTTTT.

The sample holds a few counts of this clone. The rearrangement links TRBV6-1 to TRBJ1-5, with D possibly matching TRBD1 (6 bases). This CDR3 is built from 12 residues. Between the trimmed V and J ends, which lost 6 bases and 7 bases, there was a span of 10 bases. The germline gives CDR1 MNHNS, CDR2 SASEGT. CDR3 coding DNA: TGTGCCAGCAGACAGGGAACCCAGCCCCAGCATTTT. This translates into CASRQGTQPQHF.

Comments on this clone: At one of its ends the junction is not consistent with the germline gene, which may arise from a read error. CDR3 loop: CASSGDSRSDEQCF. For the CDR3, the DNA is TGTGCCAGCAGCGGAGACTCAAGATCCGACGAGCAGTGCTTC. The rearrangement uses TRBV7-2 and TRBJ2-7, with no clear D. CDR3 length: 14 amino acids. Germline CDR1 and CDR2: SGHTA and FQGNSA.

This clone showed up just once. The gene calls are TRBV5-1 and TRBJ1-2, with D possibly TRBD1 on 6 matching bases. There are 15 residues in the CDR3. Germline CDR1 SGHRS, CDR2 YFSETQ. Trimming left V 0 bases short and J 2 bases short, with 11 bases between. The CDR3 sequence is CASSLDPDSNYGYTF. As DNA, the CDR3 is TGCGCCAGCAGCTTGGATCCGGACAGCAACTATGGCTACACCTTC.

The chain is built from TRBV7-2 and TRBJ1-2, with 7 positions matching TRBD1. Germline CDR1 SGHTA, CDR2 FQGNSA. V was clipped by 3 bases and J by 5 bases; unmatched bases: 9. The length of the CDR3 is 15 residues. The CDR3 DNA is TGTGCCAGCAGCTTCACCGGGACAGCGGATTATGGCTACACCTTC. Translating it yields CASSFTGTADYGYTF.